This record looks at one TCR beta chain sequence and its context. These data are taken from a study of blood T cell repertoires in COVID-19. Looking at the study overall: Spain, Italy and the United States supplied samples that represented acute and convalescent COVID-19. Sample material is recorded as cDNA or gDNA derived from T cells, B-cell-depleted T cells, or PBMCs.

As handled by the study authors: For nucleated cells, counts were estimated from reference gene primer amplification. TCRdb's table, derived via immunoSEQ multiplex PCR, lists solely in-frame clones and lacks some. V, J and clone size are taken as reported in that table, and D and trimming were inferred from the DNA itself. The sample lists over 100,000 clones; approximately 81% were seen once. This sequence was found in a man in his forties with acute or convalescent COVID-19. Sequences were obtained from peripheral blood.

The DNA of the CDR3 is TGTGCCAGCAGTGAGATGGGGGGGAGCTCCTACGAGCAGTACTTC. This codes for CASSEMGGSSYEQYF. The rearrangement links TRBV6-4 to TRBJ2-7; 7 bases agree with TRBD2. This CDR3 has 15 amino acids. Germline trimming cut 3 bases from V and 0 bases from J; bases unmatched to any gene: 5. Germline V gene data show CDR1 as MRHNA and CDR2 as SNTAGT.